This T cell receptor beta chain was sequenced during a study of long-term antiretroviral therapy in people with HIV. The study, taken as a whole, reports: Collection spanned 2004 to 2017; ART regimens may be less effective than current ones. Even long-term ART left TRB diversity below transplant donor controls, despite gains.

A note on this clone: Its antigen is unknown.

The V and J ends lost 7 bases and 3 bases respectively, with 10 bases between them. CDR1 SNHLY and CDR2 FYNNEI come from the germline V gene. The CDR3 extends over 13 amino acids. The authors ran the immunoSEQ assay, v3.0, at survey level. The method was immunoSEQ multiplex PCR; TCRdb's version includes in-frame clones alone and lacks a portion of them. The sample consists of about 35,000 clones, around 85% of them appearing once. All donors provided no fewer than one pre-ART and no fewer than two post-ART PBMC samples. This sample comprised unsorted PBMCs, obtained 2.2 years after starting antiretroviral therapy. The V and J genes are TRBV2 and TRBJ1-5; no firm D call. The origin of this receptor is a man aged 18 to 30 with HIV. Written as DNA, the CDR3 is TGTGCCAGCAACGAGGCCTACAATCAGCCCCAGCATTTT. Translated, it gives CASNEAYNQPQHF.